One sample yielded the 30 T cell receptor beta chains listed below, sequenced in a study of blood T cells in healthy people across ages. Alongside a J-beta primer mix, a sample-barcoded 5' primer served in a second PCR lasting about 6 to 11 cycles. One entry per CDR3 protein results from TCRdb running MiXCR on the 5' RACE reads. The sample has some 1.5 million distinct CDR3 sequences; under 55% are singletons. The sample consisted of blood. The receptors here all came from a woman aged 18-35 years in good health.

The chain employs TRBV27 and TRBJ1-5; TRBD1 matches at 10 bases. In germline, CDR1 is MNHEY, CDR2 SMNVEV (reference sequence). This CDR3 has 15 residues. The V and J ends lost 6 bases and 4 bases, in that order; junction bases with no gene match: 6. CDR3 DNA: TGTGCCAGCAGACGGGACAGGGGAACTAATCAGCCCCAGCATTTT. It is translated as CASRRDRGTNQPQHF.

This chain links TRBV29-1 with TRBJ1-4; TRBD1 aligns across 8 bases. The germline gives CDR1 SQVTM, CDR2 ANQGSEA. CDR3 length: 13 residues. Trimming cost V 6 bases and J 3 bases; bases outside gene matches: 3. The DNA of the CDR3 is TGCAGCGTGACAGGGGTGGCTAATGAAAAACTGTTTTTT. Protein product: CSVTGVANEKLFF.

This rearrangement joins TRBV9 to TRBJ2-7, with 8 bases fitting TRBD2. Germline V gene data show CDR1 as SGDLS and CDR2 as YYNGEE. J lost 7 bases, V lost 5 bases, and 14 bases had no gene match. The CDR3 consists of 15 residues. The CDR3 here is CASSIGRVLNNEQYF. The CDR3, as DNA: TGTGCCAGCAGTATCGGGAGGGTCCTAAACAATGAGCAGTACTTC.

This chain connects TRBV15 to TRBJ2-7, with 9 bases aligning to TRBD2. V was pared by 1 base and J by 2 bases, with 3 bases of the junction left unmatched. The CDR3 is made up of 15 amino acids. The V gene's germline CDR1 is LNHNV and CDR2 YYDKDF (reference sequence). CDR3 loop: CATSRGSGGTYEQYF. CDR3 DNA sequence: TGTGCCACCAGCAGAGGTAGCGGGGGTACCTACGAGCAGTACTTC.

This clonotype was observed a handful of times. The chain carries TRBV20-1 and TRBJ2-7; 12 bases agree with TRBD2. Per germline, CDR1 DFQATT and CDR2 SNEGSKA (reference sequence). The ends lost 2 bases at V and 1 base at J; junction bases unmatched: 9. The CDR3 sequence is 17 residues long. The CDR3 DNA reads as TGCAGTGCTAGACCTTTCGGACTAGCGGGGAGTTCCTACGAGCAGTACTTC. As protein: CSARPFGLAGSSYEQYF.

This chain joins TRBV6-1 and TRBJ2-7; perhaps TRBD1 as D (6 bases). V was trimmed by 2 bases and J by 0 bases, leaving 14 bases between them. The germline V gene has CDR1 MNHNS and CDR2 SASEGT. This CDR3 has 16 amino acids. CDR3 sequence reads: CASSEKRQAISYEQYF. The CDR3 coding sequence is TGTGCCAGCAGTGAAAAAAGACAGGCTATCTCCTACGAGCAGTACTTC.

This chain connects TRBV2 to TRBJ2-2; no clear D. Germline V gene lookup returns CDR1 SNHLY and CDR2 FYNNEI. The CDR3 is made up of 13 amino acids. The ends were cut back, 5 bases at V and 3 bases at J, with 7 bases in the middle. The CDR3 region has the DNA TGTGCCAGCAGTTATGACCACACCGGGGAGCTGTTTTTT. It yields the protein CASSYDHTGELFF.

Here the CDR3 reads CSVAPGLAGGYEQYF. The DNA for the CDR3 is TGCAGCGTTGCCCCAGGACTAGCGGGAGGTTACGAGCAGTACTTC. This chain uses TRBV29-1 with TRBJ2-7; 14 bases line up with TRBD2. The CDR3 is 15 amino acids. Germline values: CDR1 SQVTM, CDR2 ANQGSEA. V trimming: 4 bases; J trimming: 4 bases; junction bases outside the gene matches: 6.

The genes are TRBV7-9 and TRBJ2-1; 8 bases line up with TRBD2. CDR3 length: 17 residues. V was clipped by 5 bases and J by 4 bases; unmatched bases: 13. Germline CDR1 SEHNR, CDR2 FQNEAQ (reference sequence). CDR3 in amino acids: CASSRTREGLRYNEQFF. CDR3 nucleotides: TGTGCCAGCAGCCGTACTCGGGAGGGCCTTCGGTACAATGAGCAGTTCTTC.

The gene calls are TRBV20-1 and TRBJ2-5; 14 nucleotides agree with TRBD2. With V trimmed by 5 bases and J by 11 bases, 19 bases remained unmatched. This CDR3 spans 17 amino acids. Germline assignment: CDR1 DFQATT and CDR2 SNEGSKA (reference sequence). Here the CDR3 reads CSAGSVTGLAGAYEQYF. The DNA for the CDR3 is TGCAGTGCTGGATCCGTAACGGGACTAGCGGGAGCATATGAGCAGTACTTC.

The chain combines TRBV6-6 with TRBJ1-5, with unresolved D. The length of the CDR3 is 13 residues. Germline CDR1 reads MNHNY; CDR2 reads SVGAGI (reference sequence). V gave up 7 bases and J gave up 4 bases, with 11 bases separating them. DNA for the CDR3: TGTGCCAGCACCTTCCGGGCAAATCAGCCCCAGCATTTT. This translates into CASTFRANQPQHF.

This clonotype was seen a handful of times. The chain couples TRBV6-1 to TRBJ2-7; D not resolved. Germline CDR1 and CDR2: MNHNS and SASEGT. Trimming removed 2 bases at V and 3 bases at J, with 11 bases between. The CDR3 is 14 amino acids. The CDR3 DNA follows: TGTGCCAGCAGTGAACTTTGGATTAACTACGAGCAGTACTTC. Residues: CASSELWINYEQYF.

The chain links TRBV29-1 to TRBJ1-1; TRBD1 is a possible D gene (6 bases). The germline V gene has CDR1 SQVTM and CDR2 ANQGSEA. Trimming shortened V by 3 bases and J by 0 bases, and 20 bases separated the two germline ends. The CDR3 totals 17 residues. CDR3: CSVEPTWGGSMNTEAFF. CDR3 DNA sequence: TGCAGCGTTGAGCCAACGTGGGGGGGCAGCATGAACACTGAAGCTTTCTTT.

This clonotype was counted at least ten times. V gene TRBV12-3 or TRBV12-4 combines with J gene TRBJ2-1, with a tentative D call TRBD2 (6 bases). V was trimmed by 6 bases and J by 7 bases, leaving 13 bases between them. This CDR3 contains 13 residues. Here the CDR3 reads CASSPGLSNEQFF. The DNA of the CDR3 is TGTGCCAGCAGCCCGGGACTCTCAAATGAGCAGTTCTTC.

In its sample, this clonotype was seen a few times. CDR3 loop: CATSGVLGYTF. The CDR3 DNA is TGTGCCACCTCAGGGGTTCTCGGCTACACCTTC. The V call is TRBV10-3, the J call TRBJ1-2, with a weak D call TRBD1 (6 bases). The V end lost 10 bases, the J end lost 8 bases, and 14 bases lay between the germline ends. The CDR3 loop spans 11 amino acids. Germline V gene sequence: CDR1 ENHRY, CDR2 SYGVKD.

CDR3: CASSLYGTEETQYF. CDR3 in DNA: TGTGCCAGCAGCTTATATGGGACAGAAGAGACCCAGTACTTC. V usage is TRBV7-2 and J usage is TRBJ2-5, with 7 positions matching TRBD1. Trimming cost V 2 bases and J 3 bases; bases outside gene matches: 3. Germline CDR1 is SGHTA and CDR2 is FQGNSA. The CDR3 sequence is 14 residues long.

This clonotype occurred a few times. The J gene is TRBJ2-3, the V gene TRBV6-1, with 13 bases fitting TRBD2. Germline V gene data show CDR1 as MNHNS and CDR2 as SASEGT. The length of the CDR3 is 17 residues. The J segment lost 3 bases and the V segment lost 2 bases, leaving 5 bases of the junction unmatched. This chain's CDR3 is CASSERTSGGLTDTQYF. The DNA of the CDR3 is TGTGCCAGCAGTGAAAGGACTAGCGGGGGCCTGACAGATACGCAGTATTTT.

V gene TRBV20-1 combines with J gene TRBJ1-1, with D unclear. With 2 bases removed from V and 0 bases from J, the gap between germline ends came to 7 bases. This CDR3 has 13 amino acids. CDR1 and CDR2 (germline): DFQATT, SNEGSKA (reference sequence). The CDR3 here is CSARQSLNTEAFF. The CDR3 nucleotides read TGCAGTGCTAGACAGAGCCTGAACACTGAAGCTTTCTTT.

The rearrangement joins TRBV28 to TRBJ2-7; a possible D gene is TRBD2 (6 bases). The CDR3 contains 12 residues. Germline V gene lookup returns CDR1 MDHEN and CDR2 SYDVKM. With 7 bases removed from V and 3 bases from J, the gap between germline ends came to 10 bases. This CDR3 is CASTQTSYEQYF. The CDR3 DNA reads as TGTGCCAGCACCCAGACTAGCTACGAGCAGTACTTC. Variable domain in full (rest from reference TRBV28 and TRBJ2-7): DVKVTQSSRYLVKRTGEKVFLECVQDMDHENMFWYRQDPGLGLRLIYFSYDVKMKEKGDIPEGYSVSREKKERFSLILESASTNQTSMYLCASTQTSYEQYFGPGTRLTVT.

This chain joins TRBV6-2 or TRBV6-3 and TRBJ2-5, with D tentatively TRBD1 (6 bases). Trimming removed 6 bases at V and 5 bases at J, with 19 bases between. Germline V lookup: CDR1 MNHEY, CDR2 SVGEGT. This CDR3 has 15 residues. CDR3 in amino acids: CASRSSLDRPETQYF. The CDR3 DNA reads TGTGCCAGCAGGTCCTCTCTTGACAGGCCCGAGACCCAGTACTTC.

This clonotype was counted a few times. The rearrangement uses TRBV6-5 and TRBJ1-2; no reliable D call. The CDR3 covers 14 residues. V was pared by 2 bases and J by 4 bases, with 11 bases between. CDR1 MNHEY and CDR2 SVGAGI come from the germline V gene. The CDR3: CASSYVRSIYGYTF. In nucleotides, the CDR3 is TGTGCCAGCAGTTACGTACGGTCCATCTATGGCTACACCTTC.

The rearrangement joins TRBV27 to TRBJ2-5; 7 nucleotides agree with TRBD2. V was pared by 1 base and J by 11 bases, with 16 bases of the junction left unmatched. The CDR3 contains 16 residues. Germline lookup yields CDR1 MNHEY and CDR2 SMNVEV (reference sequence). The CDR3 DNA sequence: TGTGCCAGCAGTTTATTCAGGCGGGAGTCAGACAATGAGCAGTACTTC. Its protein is CASSLFRRESDNEQYF.

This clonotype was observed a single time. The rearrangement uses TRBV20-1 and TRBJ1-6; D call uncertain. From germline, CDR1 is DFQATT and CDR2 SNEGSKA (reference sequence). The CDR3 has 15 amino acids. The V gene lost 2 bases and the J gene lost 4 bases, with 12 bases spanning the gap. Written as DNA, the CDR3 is TGCAGTGCTAGATACAGAGGCGGATATAATTCACCCCTCCACTTT. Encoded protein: CSARYRGGYNSPLHF.

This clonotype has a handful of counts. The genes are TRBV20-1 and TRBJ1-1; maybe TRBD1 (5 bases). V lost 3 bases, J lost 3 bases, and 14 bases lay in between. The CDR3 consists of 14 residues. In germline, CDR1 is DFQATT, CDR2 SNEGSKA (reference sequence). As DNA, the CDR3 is TGCAGTGCTAGTCTCCCAGGGAGGGACACTGAAGCTTTCTTT. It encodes CSASLPGRDTEAFF.

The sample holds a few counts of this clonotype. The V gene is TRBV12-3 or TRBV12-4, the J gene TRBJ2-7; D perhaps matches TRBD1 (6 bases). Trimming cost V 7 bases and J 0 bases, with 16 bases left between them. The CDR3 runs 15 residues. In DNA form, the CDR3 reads TGTGCCAGCACCTTCGGGCAGGGGAACTCCTACGAGCAGTACTTC. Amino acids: CASTFGQGNSYEQYF.

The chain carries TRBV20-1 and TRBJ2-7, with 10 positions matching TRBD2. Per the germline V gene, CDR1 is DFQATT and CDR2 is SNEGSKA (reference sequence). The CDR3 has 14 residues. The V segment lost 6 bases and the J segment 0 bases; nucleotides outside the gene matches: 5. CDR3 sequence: CSATGLADSYEQYF. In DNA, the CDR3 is TGCAGTGCCACTGGACTAGCGGACTCCTACGAGCAGTACTTC.

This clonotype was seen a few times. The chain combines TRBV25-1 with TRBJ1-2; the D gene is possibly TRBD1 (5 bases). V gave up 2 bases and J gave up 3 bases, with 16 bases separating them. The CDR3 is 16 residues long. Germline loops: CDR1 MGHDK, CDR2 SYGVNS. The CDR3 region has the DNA TGTGCCAGCAGTGAACGGTACAGGTACGATTACTATGGCTACACCTTC. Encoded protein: CASSERYRYDYYGYTF.

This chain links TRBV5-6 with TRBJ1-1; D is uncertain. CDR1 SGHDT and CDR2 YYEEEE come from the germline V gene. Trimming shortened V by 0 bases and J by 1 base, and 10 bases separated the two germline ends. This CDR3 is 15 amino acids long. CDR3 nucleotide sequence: TGTGCCAGCAGCTTGGTTTGGGGTGGGAACACTGAAGCTTTCTTT. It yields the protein CASSLVWGGNTEAFF. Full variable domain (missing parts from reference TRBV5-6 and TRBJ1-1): DAGVTQSPTHLIKTRGQQVTLRCSPKSGHDTVSWYQQALGQGPQFIFQYYEEEERQRGNFPDRFSGHQFPNYSSELNVNALLLGDSALYLCASSLVWGGNTEAFFGQGTRLTVV.

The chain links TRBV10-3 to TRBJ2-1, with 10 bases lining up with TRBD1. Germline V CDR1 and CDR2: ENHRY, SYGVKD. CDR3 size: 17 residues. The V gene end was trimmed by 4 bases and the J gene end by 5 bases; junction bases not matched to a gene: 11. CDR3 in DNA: TGTGCCATCAGTGTGGGACAGGGGAGGGAGGGGAACAATGAGCAGTTCTTC. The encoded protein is CAISVGQGREGNNEQFF.

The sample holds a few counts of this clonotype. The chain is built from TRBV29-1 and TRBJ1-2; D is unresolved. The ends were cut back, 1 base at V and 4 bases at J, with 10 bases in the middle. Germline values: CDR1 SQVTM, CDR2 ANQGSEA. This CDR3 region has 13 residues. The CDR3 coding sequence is TGCAGCGTTGAAGTGGCGGGTTTCTATGGCTACACCTTC. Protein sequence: CSVEVAGFYGYTF.